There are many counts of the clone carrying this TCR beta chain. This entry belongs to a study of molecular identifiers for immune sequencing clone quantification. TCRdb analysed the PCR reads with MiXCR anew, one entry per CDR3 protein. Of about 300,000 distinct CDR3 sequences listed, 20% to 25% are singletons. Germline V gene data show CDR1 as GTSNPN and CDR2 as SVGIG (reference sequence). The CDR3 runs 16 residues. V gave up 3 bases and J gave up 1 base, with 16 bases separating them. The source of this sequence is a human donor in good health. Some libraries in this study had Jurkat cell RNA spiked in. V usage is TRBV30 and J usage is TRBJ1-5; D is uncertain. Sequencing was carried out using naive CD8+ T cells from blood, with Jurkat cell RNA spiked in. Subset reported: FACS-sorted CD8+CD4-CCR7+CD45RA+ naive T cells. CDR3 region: CAWSPQLGRSNQPQHF. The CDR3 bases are TGTGCCTGGAGCCCTCAGTTGGGAAGAAGCAATCAGCCCCAGCATTTT.